Below, 11 T cell receptor beta chains from the same sample are listed, as sequenced in a study of blood T cell repertoires in COVID-19. The method was immunoSEQ multiplex PCR; TCRdb's version includes in-frame clones alone and lacks a portion of them. The profile shows 300,000 to 350,000 clones, around nine tenths of them singletons. Sequencing used peripheral blood. Source of these receptors: a woman aged 18-30 years who had recovered from COVID-19.

This clone was seen only once. V and J are TRBV19 and TRBJ2-5; 9 positions agree with TRBD2. The CDR3 runs 13 residues. CDR1 LNHDA and CDR2 SQIVND come from the germline V gene (reference sequence). Losses at the gene ends were 5 bases for V and 4 bases for J; bases not matched to a gene: 2. As DNA, the CDR3 is TGTGCCAGTAGTCAGACTAGCGGAGAGACCCAGTACTTC. It translates to CASSQTSGETQYF.

V usage is TRBV7-9 and J usage is TRBJ1-3; 7 nucleotides line up with TRBD1. CDR3 length equals 16 residues. Unmatched junction bases numbered 11, after V lost 5 bases and J lost 4 bases. Germline-derived CDR1 and CDR2 are SEHNR and FQNEAQ (reference sequence). This chain's CDR3 is CASSGQEGAAGNTIYF. CDR3 sequence (DNA): TGTGCCAGCAGCGGACAAGAGGGGGCGGCCGGAAACACCATATATTTT.

V and J are TRBV6-6 and TRBJ2-3, with 10 bases lining up with TRBD2. This CDR3 has 15 amino acids. Trimming at V came to 4 bases and at J to 5 bases, leaving 6 bases not matched to a gene. Germline V gene lookup returns CDR1 MNHNY and CDR2 SVGAGI (reference sequence). The CDR3 sequence: CASSFPAGGEDTQYF. CDR3 coding DNA: TGTGCCAGCAGTTTCCCAGCGGGAGGGGAAGATACGCAGTATTTT.

CDR3 residues: CASSPPLLYRGKYEQYV. In DNA form, the CDR3 reads TGTGCCAGCAGCCCCCCCCTCCTCTACAGGGGGAAATACGAGCAGTACGTC. V gene TRBV7-7 combines with J gene TRBJ2-7; 8 positions match TRBD1. V shed 5 bases and J 4 bases; nucleotides not matched to a gene: 16. CDR3 length equals 17 residues. Germline loops: CDR1 SSHAT, CDR2 FNYEAQ (reference sequence).

About this clone itself: Other DNA sequences of this sample code for an identical CDR3. This chain uses TRBV10-1 with TRBJ1-4, with TRBD1 matching 9 bases. V trimming: 6 bases; J trimming: 3 bases; junction bases outside the gene matches: 11. The CDR3 is 17 residues long. The germline CDR1 and CDR2 sequences are WNHNN and SYGVQD (reference sequence). Here the CDR3 reads CASRGQGFVAANEKLFF. The CDR3 DNA sequence: TGCGCCAGCAGGGGACAGGGCTTTGTTGCGGCTAATGAAAAACTGTTTTTT.

V and J are TRBV6-5 and TRBJ1-5, with 8 positions matching TRBD1. Losses at the gene ends were 6 bases for V and 5 bases for J; bases not matched to a gene: 3. The CDR3 is 13 amino acids. CDR1 and CDR2 from the germline V gene are MNHEY and SVGAGI. The CDR3: CASRTGVDQPQHF. CDR3 nucleotides: TGTGCCAGCAGGACAGGGGTAGATCAGCCCCAGCATTTT.

The V gene is TRBV5-1, the J gene TRBJ2-5; weak D call: TRBD2 (6 bases). Trimming removed 4 bases from V and 2 bases from J, with 12 bases in between. Looked up from germline, CDR1 is SGHRS and CDR2 is YFSETQ. The CDR3 covers 14 residues. The CDR3 bases are TGCGCCAGCAGCGCGGGGACGGCACAAGAGACCCAGTACTTC. Translating it yields CASSAGTAQETQYF.

The chain uses TRBV3-1 (or the pseudogene TRBV3-2) and TRBJ2-5; D remains ambiguous. In germline, CDR1 is LGHDT, CDR2 YNNKEL (reference sequence). CDR3 length: 12 amino acids. Between the trimmed V and J ends, which lost 2 bases and 3 bases, there was a span of 4 bases. The CDR3 protein is CASSQFEETQYF. In nucleotides, the CDR3 is TGTGCCAGCAGCCAATTCGAAGAGACCCAGTACTTC.

This chain uses TRBV20-1 with TRBJ2-3, with 12 nucleotides matching TRBD2. Germline values: CDR1 DFQATT, CDR2 SNEGSKA (reference sequence). With 3 bases clipped from V and 8 bases from J, the junction kept 9 bases outside the gene matches. CDR3 length: 15 amino acids. The CDR3 DNA is TGCAGTGCTAGTGGTCGACTAGCGGGAGCCGGTACGCAGTATTTT. It yields the protein CSASGRLAGAGTQYF.

This sequence joins TRBV7-2 and TRBJ2-1; D possibly corresponds to TRBD2 (5 bases). The germline V gene encodes CDR1 SGHTA and CDR2 FQGNSA. V was clipped by 5 bases and J by 4 bases, with 15 bases between them. The CDR3 extends over 15 amino acids. CDR3 region: CASSPLVGTYNEQFF. The CDR3 DNA reads TGTGCCAGCAGCCCACTAGTTGGAACTTACAATGAGCAGTTCTTC. The variable domain in full, completed from reference TRBV7-2 and TRBJ2-1, reads GAGVSQSPSNKVTEKGKDVELRCDPISGHTALYWYRQSLGQGLEFLIYFQGNSAPDKSGLPSDRFSAERTGGSVSTLTIQRTQQEDSAVYLCASSPLVGTYNEQFFGPGTRLTVL.

The chain uses TRBV27 and TRBJ1-5; TRBD1 agrees at 10 bases. V dropped 5 bases and J dropped 3; count of bases not matched to a gene: 4. Germline lookup yields CDR1 MNHEY and CDR2 SMNVEV (reference sequence). The CDR3 consists of 15 residues. CDR3 protein: CASSRDRGFNQPQHF. In DNA, the CDR3 is TGTGCCAGCAGTAGGGACAGGGGTTTCAATCAGCCCCAGCATTTT.